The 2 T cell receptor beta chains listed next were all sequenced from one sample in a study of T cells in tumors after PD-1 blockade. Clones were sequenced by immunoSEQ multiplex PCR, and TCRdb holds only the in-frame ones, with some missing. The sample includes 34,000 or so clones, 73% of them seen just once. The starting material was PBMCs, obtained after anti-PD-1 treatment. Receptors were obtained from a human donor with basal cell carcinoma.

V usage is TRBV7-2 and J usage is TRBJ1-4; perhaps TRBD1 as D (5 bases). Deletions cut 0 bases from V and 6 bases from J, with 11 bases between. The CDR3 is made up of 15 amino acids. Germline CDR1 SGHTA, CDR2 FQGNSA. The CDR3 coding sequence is TGTGCCAGCAGCTTAGCGTTCGGGGACCATGAAAAACTGTTTTTT. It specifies CASSLAFGDHEKLFF.

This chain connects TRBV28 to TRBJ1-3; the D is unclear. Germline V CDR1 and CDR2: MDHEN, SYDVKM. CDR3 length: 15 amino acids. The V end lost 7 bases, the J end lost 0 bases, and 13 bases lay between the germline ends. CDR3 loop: CASTSPRGSGNTIYF. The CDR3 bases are TGTGCCAGCACCTCTCCCCGGGGCTCTGGAAACACCATATATTTT.